Listed here are 25 T cell receptor beta chains from one sample, sequenced in a study of TIL therapy for anti-PD-1-resistant metastatic lung cancer. Time point: pre-treatment sample, taken before nivolumab and TIL therapy. Sequencing used immunoSEQ v3. Sequenced by immunoSEQ multiplex PCR; TCRdb stores in-frame clones only, minus some. Of around 20,000 clones listed, 78% are singletons. Source: blood, taken at baseline. The receptors stem from a person between 25 and 79 years old with non-small cell lung cancer.

V is TRBV7-9 and J is TRBJ1-1; no clear D gene. V shed 5 bases and J shed 4 bases, with 5 bases lying between them. Germline V gives CDR1 SEHNR, CDR2 FQNEAQ (reference sequence). The CDR3 is 11 residues long. The CDR3, as DNA: TGTGCCAGCAGCAGGTTCACTGAAGCTTTCTTT. Its translation: CASSRFTEAFF.

The chain links TRBV28 to TRBJ2-7; 8 nucleotides line up with TRBD1. Germline V gene data show CDR1 as MDHEN and CDR2 as SYDVKM. Losses at the gene ends were 7 bases for V and 1 base for J; bases not matched to a gene: 9. CDR3 length: 15 amino acids. The CDR3 region is CASKGRTGLSYEQYF. Here the CDR3 DNA reads TGTGCCAGCAAGGGGAGGACAGGGCTGTCCTACGAGCAGTACTTC.

The rearrangement links TRBV7-2 to TRBJ2-1, with no clear D. Per the germline V gene, CDR1 is SGHTA and CDR2 is FQGNSA. Deletions cut 6 bases from V and 15 bases from J, with 18 bases between. CDR3 length: 12 amino acids. The CDR3 protein is CASSPDPIRRFF. Written as DNA, the CDR3 is TGTGCCAGCAGTCCCGACCCTATAAGGCGGTTCTTC.

By share, this clone ranks as medium-sized. This rearrangement joins TRBV2 to TRBJ2-5; a possible D gene is TRBD1 (6 bases). V shed 6 bases and J shed 7 bases, with 15 bases lying between them. There are 13 residues in the CDR3. CDR1 SNHLY and CDR2 FYNNEI come from the germline V gene. CDR3 amino acids: CASSPTTRGTQYF. DNA for the CDR3: TGTGCCAGCAGCCCTACTACCAGGGGGACCCAGTACTTC.

The chain combines TRBV9 with TRBJ2-3; no firm D call. V was shortened by 4 bases and J by 4 bases, with 7 bases between the two germline ends. Germline CDR1 reads SGDLS; CDR2 reads YYNGEE. The CDR3 runs 12 residues. The CDR3 nucleotides read TGTGCCAGCAGCATAACCCCAGATACGCAGTATTTT. Protein product: CASSITPDTQYF.

The sample holds a few counts of this clone. V gene TRBV7-9 combines with J gene TRBJ1-5; D is ambiguous. V lost 3 bases, J lost 2 bases, and 5 bases lay in between. The length of the CDR3 is 13 residues. Germline V gene lookup returns CDR1 SEHNR and CDR2 FQNEAQ (reference sequence). The CDR3 reads CASSFDRNQPQHF. The DNA of the CDR3 is TGTGCCAGCAGCTTCGACCGCAATCAGCCCCAGCATTTT. Drawing the rest from reference TRBV7-9 and TRBJ1-5, the complete variable domain is DTGVSQNPRHKITKRGQNVTFRCDPISEHNRLYWYRQTLGQGPEFLTYFQNEAQLEKSRLLSDRFSAERPKGSFSTLEIQRTEQGDSAMYLCASSFDRNQPQHFGDGTRLSIL.

The chain carries TRBV30 and TRBJ1-1, with TRBD1 identical over 7 bases. Germline V gene lookup returns CDR1 GTSNPN and CDR2 SVGIG (reference sequence). This CDR3 has 14 residues. The junction had 8 bases not matched to a gene; V was cut back by 0 bases and J by 7 bases. CDR3 amino acids: CAWSVFSQGGEAFF. The CDR3 DNA sequence: TGTGCCTGGAGTGTCTTCTCTCAGGGGGGTGAAGCTTTCTTT.

The J gene is TRBJ2-2, the V gene TRBV11-3; no clear D gene. V shed 1 base and J shed 0 bases, with 9 bases lying between them. The germline CDR1 and CDR2 sequences are SGHNT and YENEEA. The CDR3 contains 16 residues. CDR3 nucleotides: TGTGCCAGCAGCTTAGGTGCGGTAACGAACACCGGGGAGCTGTTTTTT. Translated, it gives CASSLGAVTNTGELFF.

In DNA, the CDR3 is TGTGCCAGCAGCGTCCAACCCGGGACAGCTGTTCTAGACTCTGGAAACACCATATATTTT. Translation gives CASSVQPGTAVLDSGNTIYF. V gene TRBV9 combines with J gene TRBJ1-3; 7 positions match TRBD1. Trimming removed 2 bases from V and 0 bases from J; junction bases left unmatched: 17. Germline lookup yields CDR1 SGDLS and CDR2 YYNGEE. The CDR3 contains 20 residues.

The rearrangement joins TRBV4-1 to TRBJ2-7, with TRBD1 matching over 8 bases. Germline V gives CDR1 MGHRA, CDR2 YSYEKL. With 1 base clipped from V and 10 bases from J, the junction kept 12 bases outside the gene matches. The CDR3 consists of 15 residues. Written as DNA, the CDR3 is TGCGCCAGCAGCCAAGTCGCCGGGACAGGAGGGGAACAGTACTTC. Its protein product is CASSQVAGTGGEQYF.

This clone has a handful of counts. This chain links TRBV7-7 with TRBJ2-7; 7 bases are a match to TRBD2. Trimming took 2 bases from V and 5 from J; bases not matched to a gene: 15. This CDR3 has 17 amino acids. CDR1 is SSHAT, CDR2 FNYEAQ, per germline (reference sequence). The CDR3 reads CASSLKLRERVAHEQYF. DNA of the CDR3: TGTGCCAGCAGCTTAAAGTTGCGGGAGCGGGTGGCCCACGAGCAGTACTTC.

As DNA, the CDR3 is TGTGCCAGTAGGACCGACAGGGGGGTGACTGAAGCTTTCTTT. Its translation: CASRTDRGVTEAFF. V usage is TRBV19 and J usage is TRBJ1-1; TRBD1 aligns across 9 bases. Germline lookup yields CDR1 LNHDA and CDR2 SQIVND (reference sequence). This CDR3 comprises 14 residues. V was clipped by 6 bases and J by 5 bases; unmatched bases: 7. Together with reference TRBV19 and TRBJ1-1, the CDR3 gives the full variable domain: DGGITQSPKYLFRKEGQNVTLSCEQNLNHDAMYWYRQDPGQGLRLIYYSQIVNDFQKGDIAEGYSVSREKKESFPLTVTSAQKNPTAFYLCASRTDRGVTEAFFGQGTRLTVV.

The genes are TRBV30 and TRBJ1-4, with TRBD1 matching 9 bases. The CDR3 runs 13 residues. Trimming took 5 bases from V and 8 from J; bases not matched to a gene: 6. Germline V lookup: CDR1 GTSNPN, CDR2 SVGIG (reference sequence). The CDR3 bases are TGTGCCTGGGGACAGGGGAAGGGGGAAAAACTGTTTTTT. Its translation: CAWGQGKGEKLFF.

The chain carries TRBV5-6 and TRBJ1-1; D unresolved. The germline CDR1 and CDR2 sequences are SGHDT and YYEEEE. V shed 7 bases and J shed 4 bases, with 14 bases lying between them. CDR3 size: 13 residues. In DNA, the CDR3 is TGTGCCAGCTGCGTTTTTAGGTTCACTGAAGCTTTCTTT. Protein: CASCVFRFTEAFF.

CDR3 nucleotide sequence: TGTGCCAGCAGTGGGGGCACTCTAGCGGGAGGCCACGAGCAGTACTTC. This encodes CASSGGTLAGGHEQYF. The chain carries TRBV2 and TRBJ2-7, with TRBD2 matching 11 bases. Germline V gene data show CDR1 as SNHLY and CDR2 as FYNNEI. The junction had 10 bases not matched to a gene; V was cut back by 4 bases and J by 5 bases. This CDR3 region has 16 residues.

The J gene is TRBJ2-2, the V gene TRBV4-1, with unresolved D. Looked up from germline, CDR1 is MGHRA and CDR2 is YSYEKL. The V end was cut by 1 base, the J end by 5 bases, with 8 bases between. The CDR3 consists of 14 residues. In DNA form, the CDR3 reads TGCGCCAGCAGCCAAGTTACCAGGACCGGGGAGCTGTTTTTT. It specifies CASSQVTRTGELFF.

The chain is built from TRBV5-4 and TRBJ2-5; D assignment may be TRBD1 or TRBD2 (5 bases each). This CDR3 is built from 15 residues. Between the trimmed V and J ends, which lost 6 bases and 4 bases, there was a span of 19 bases. Germline loops: CDR1 SGHNT, CDR2 YYREEE (reference sequence). CDR3 DNA: TGTGCCAGCATCGGGACCGGTGCCACTGGAGAGACCCAGTACTTC. Its protein product is CASIGTGATGETQYF.

V is TRBV14 and J is TRBJ2-7; TRBD2 matches at 8 bases. The V gene's germline CDR1 is SGHDN and CDR2 FVKESK. V lost 1 base to trimming and J lost 7 bases; unmatched junction nucleotides: 15. The CDR3 totals 17 residues. The CDR3 DNA is TGTGCCAGCAGCCAAGGGGGTTCGCTGGCGGGAGGAGGAGAGCAGTACTTC. It translates to CASSQGGSLAGGGEQYF.

This chain uses TRBV6-6 with TRBJ1-1, with unresolved D. Germline lookup yields CDR1 MNHNY and CDR2 SVGAGI (reference sequence). V lost 1 base, J lost 1 base, and 10 bases lay in between. The CDR3 runs to 15 residues. Here the CDR3 reads CASSYWVGTNTEAFF. The CDR3 nucleotides read TGTGCCAGCAGTTACTGGGTCGGAACGAACACTGAAGCTTTCTTT.

The V gene is TRBV10-3, the J gene TRBJ1-1; unclear D gene. The germline V and J ends were trimmed by 3 bases and 11 bases, with 13 bases remaining between them. The CDR3 is made up of 12 amino acids. Germline assignment: CDR1 ENHRY and CDR2 SYGVKD. The CDR3 is CAISDGTYEAFF. The CDR3, as DNA: TGTGCCATCAGTGATGGTACATATGAGGCTTTCTTT.

The rearrangement links TRBV6-4 to TRBJ2-3; 8 bases align to TRBD1. The CDR3 runs 14 residues. The J segment lost 6 bases and the V segment lost 2 bases, leaving 4 bases of the junction unmatched. Germline CDR1 MRHNA, CDR2 SNTAGT. The CDR3 nucleotides read TGTGCCAGCAGTGACCGGCAGGGGGCTGATACGCAGTATTTT. Translation gives CASSDRQGADTQYF.

CDR3 in DNA: TGTGCCAGCAGCTTGGTACAGGGTGTGGGCTACACCTTC. Amino acid sequence: CASSLVQGVGYTF. The chain employs TRBV5-8 and TRBJ1-2, with D perhaps matching TRBD1 (6 bases). This CDR3 contains 13 residues. V lost 0 bases and J lost 8, with 11 bases in between. CDR1 SGHTS and CDR2 YDEGEE come from the germline V gene.

The chain joins TRBV28 to TRBJ1-1; D remains unclear. The V gene's germline CDR1 is MDHEN and CDR2 SYDVKM. V lost 0 bases and J lost 7, with 15 bases in between. The CDR3 totals 15 residues. In DNA form, the CDR3 reads TGTGCCAGCAGTTTATGGAGTGGGGTCAAACTTGAAGCTTTCTTT. Its protein product is CASSLWSGVKLEAFF.

In its sample, this clone was seen a few times. The gene calls are TRBV7-2 and TRBJ2-7; D is uncertain. V lost 0 bases, J lost 2 bases, and 8 bases lay in between. This CDR3 is built from 14 residues. CDR1 is SGHTA, CDR2 FQGNSA, per germline. CDR3 in DNA: TGTGCCAGCAGCTTAGCGGTTGGGGCCTACGAGCAGTACTTC. Translated: CASSLAVGAYEQYF.

The rearrangement links TRBV5-6 to TRBJ1-1; D not certain. Germline values: CDR1 SGHDT, CDR2 YYEEEE. The germline V and J ends were trimmed by 2 bases and 1 base, with 12 bases remaining between them. The CDR3 has 15 amino acids. The CDR3 loop is CASSFLSRQNTEAFF. Here the CDR3 DNA reads TGTGCCAGCAGCTTTTTATCCAGGCAGAACACTGAAGCTTTCTTT. Full variable domain (remainder filled in from reference TRBV5-6 and TRBJ1-1): DAGVTQSPTHLIKTRGQQVTLRCSPKSGHDTVSWYQQALGQGPQFIFQYYEEEERQRGNFPDRFSGHQFPNYSSELNVNALLLGDSALYLCASSFLSRQNTEAFFGQGTRLTVV.